This TCR beta chain emerged from a study of identical twins. Trimming at V came to 1 base and at J to 5 bases, leaving 7 bases not matched to a gene. CDR3 size: 16 residues. Germline V gene lookup returns CDR1 SQVTM and CDR2 ANQGSEA. In TCRdb, the 5' RACE reads were re-called with MiXCR into one record per CDR3 protein. The table lists about 890,000 distinct CDR3 sequences, around 12% of them singletons. The sample also formed part of further work on yellow fever vaccine responses in identical twins.

The TCR comes from a woman aged 18 to 35 in good health. The chain uses TRBV29-1 and TRBJ2-2; TRBD1 aligns across 10 bases. The material sequenced was PBMCs. The CDR3 nucleotides read TGCAGCGTTGAAGCCCGGGACAGGGGTCGGACCGGGGAGCTGTTTTTT. This translates into CSVEARDRGRTGELFF.